The 10 T cell receptor beta chains listed next were all sequenced from one sample in a study of a mutant IDH1 vaccine in newly diagnosed glioma. Indicated time point: week 23, last vaccination. Each dose of the vaccine consisted of 300 ug of mutant IDH1 20-mer peptide, with topical imiquimod. Assay used: immunoSEQ multiplex PCR; TCRdb lists only in-frame clones, some missing. In the table there are tens of thousands of clones, 75% to 90% of which are singletons. Their cognate antigens are unknown. The sequencing here drew on PBMCs, taken from a glioma patient whose treatment included an IDH1 peptide vaccine. Every receptor here comes from a man aged 40-49 years with glioma.

The chain combines TRBV5-1 with TRBJ1-2, with D uncertain. The V and J ends lost 3 bases and 2 bases respectively, with 8 bases between them. The CDR3 consists of 13 residues. Germline CDR1 reads SGHRS; CDR2 reads YFSETQ. For the CDR3, the DNA is TGCGCCAGCAGCTCCGACGGGAACTATGGCTACACCTTC. Amino acid sequence: CASSSDGNYGYTF.

The chain has TRBV27 and TRBJ2-7; 9 bases are a match to TRBD1. Unmatched junction bases numbered 5, after V lost 3 bases and J lost 2 bases. The CDR3 is 15 residues long. Germline V lookup: CDR1 MNHEY, CDR2 SMNVEV (reference sequence). In DNA, the CDR3 is TGTGCCAGCAGTTTCAAGGGGACAGGGCCCTACGAGCAGTACTTC. Protein: CASSFKGTGPYEQYF.

The chain carries TRBV6-5 and TRBJ2-7, with 7 bases matching TRBD1. Germline trimming cut 5 bases from V and 6 bases from J; bases unmatched to any gene: 7. Germline CDR1 and CDR2: MNHEY and SVGAGI. The length of the CDR3 is 13 residues. CDR3 loop: CASSNQGVSEQYF. CDR3 nucleotide sequence: TGTGCCAGCAGTAACCAGGGGGTGAGCGAGCAGTACTTC.

This CDR3 reads CASSSTGTGLSPLHF. DNA of the CDR3: TGTGCCAGCAGCTCCACCGGGACAGGGCTTTCACCCCTCCACTTT. The V call is TRBV7-6, the J call TRBJ1-6; 9 bases map to TRBD1. Trimming removed 4 bases from V and 9 bases from J; junction bases left unmatched: 7. The CDR3 is 15 amino acids. Germline V CDR1 and CDR2: SGHVS, FNYEAQ.

This rearrangement joins TRBV7-9 to TRBJ1-5; maybe TRBD1 (5 bases). From germline, CDR1 is SEHNR and CDR2 FQNEAQ (reference sequence). The CDR3 covers 13 residues. V dropped 8 bases and J dropped 9 bases, with 17 bases sitting between them. DNA of the CDR3: TGTGCCAGCGATGGGGGACCGGGCCGGCCCCAGCATTTT. Translating gives CASDGGPGRPQHF.

The chain carries TRBV29-1 and TRBJ1-2, with D maybe TRBD1 (5 bases). Germline V gives CDR1 SQVTM, CDR2 ANQGSEA. V was cut by 3 bases and J by 7 bases, with 9 bases left in between. This CDR3 contains 11 residues. For the CDR3, the DNA is TGCAGCGTTGAGGTGGGGGGTGGCTACACCTTC. Amino acids: CSVEVGGGYTF.

The chain links TRBV7-2 to TRBJ2-3, with D possibly TRBD1 on 6 matching bases. Trimming shortened V by 5 bases and J by 10 bases, and 10 bases separated the two germline ends. This CDR3 comprises 11 residues. The germline CDR1 and CDR2 sequences are SGHTA and FQGNSA. The CDR3 DNA sequence: TGTGCCAGCAGCACAGGGTGGGCGCAGTATTTT. Protein sequence: CASSTGWAQYF. Filled out from reference TRBV7-2 and TRBJ2-3, the complete variable domain reads GAGVSQSPSNKVTEKGKDVELRCDPISGHTALYWYRQSLGQGLEFLIYFQGNSAPDKSGLPSDRFSAERTGGSVSTLTIQRTQQEDSAVYLCASSTGWAQYFGPGTRLTVL.

This clone appeared once. The chain recombines TRBV5-1 with TRBJ2-7, with D perhaps matching TRBD1 (6 bases). Per germline, CDR1 SGHRS and CDR2 YFSETQ. Trimming pared 0 bases from V and 6 bases from J, leaving 13 bases between. The CDR3 contains 14 residues. The CDR3 loop reads CASSLGQEGLEQYF. The CDR3 region has the DNA TGCGCCAGCAGCTTGGGACAGGAAGGTCTCGAGCAGTACTTC. Complete variable domain (other parts from reference TRBV5-1 and TRBJ2-7): KAGVTQTPRYLIKTRGQQVTLSCSPISGHRSVSWYQQTPGQGLQFLFEYFSETQRNKGNFPGRFSGRQFSNSRSEMNVSTLELGDSALYLCASSLGQEGLEQYFGPGTRLTVT.

J is TRBJ1-2 and V is TRBV5-1, with 8 bases aligning to TRBD1. The CDR3 contains 15 residues. V was clipped by 4 bases and J by 3 bases; unmatched bases: 8. CDR1 SGHRS and CDR2 YFSETQ come from the germline V gene. The CDR3 here is CASSGSDRGDYGYTF. The CDR3 DNA follows: TGCGCCAGCAGCGGTTCAGACAGGGGTGACTATGGCTACACCTTC. The entire variable domain, with the rest obtained from reference TRBV5-1 and TRBJ1-2, is as follows: KAGVTQTPRYLIKTRGQQVTLSCSPISGHRSVSWYQQTPGQGLQFLFEYFSETQRNKGNFPGRFSGRQFSNSRSEMNVSTLELGDSALYLCASSGSDRGDYGYTFGSGTRLTVV.

J is TRBJ1-4 and V is TRBV19; the match to TRBD1 covers 9 bases. The CDR3 spans 14 residues. Germline V gives CDR1 LNHDA, CDR2 SQIVND (reference sequence). The ends lost 3 bases at V and 8 bases at J; junction bases unmatched: 4. As DNA, the CDR3 is TGTGCCAGTAGTATCGACAGGGGGAGGGAAAAACTGTTTTTT. It specifies CASSIDRGREKLFF.